This TCR beta chain originates from a study of blood T cell repertoires in COVID-19. Recruits, aged roughly 18 to 90 years, lived in roughly 22 US areas. Participants' own reports of clinical history determined their cohort assignment. V was trimmed by 8 bases and J by 2 bases, leaving 19 bases between them. This CDR3 contains 15 residues. Germline loops: CDR1 MDHEN, CDR2 SYDVKM. Assay used: immunoSEQ multiplex PCR; TCRdb lists only in-frame clones, some missing. Found here are 360,000 or so clones, about 90% of them singletons; the top ten hold 0.85% to 1.3%. The receptor comes from a woman aged 25 to 39 who had been exposed to COVID-19. Sequencing used PBMCs or T cells enriched from blood (not recorded which). This chain joins TRBV28 and TRBJ2-7, with D possibly matching TRBD2 (6 bases). The CDR3 DNA reads as TGTGCCAGCGGCGGCCACGGGACTCTACCCTACGAGCAGTACTTC. It yields the protein CASGGHGTLPYEQYF.